These 19 T cell receptor beta chains were all obtained from the same sample, sequenced in a study of blood T cells in healthy people across ages. It was with a sample-barcoded 5' primer and a J-beta primer mix that a second PCR of about 7 to 12 cycles was run. MiXCR, run by TCRdb on the 5' RACE reads, gives a single entry per CDR3 protein. The data hold 450,000 to 600,000 distinct CDR3 sequences, with about 25% observed a single time. The sample was also reused in another study, on T cells of mothers and their children.

Sequenced material: blood. Receptor source: a boy aged 2 to 10 in good health.

V and J are TRBV19 and TRBJ2-5; tentatively, D is TRBD2 (5 bases). V was shortened by 0 bases and J by 5 bases, with 10 bases between the two germline ends. CDR3 length: 14 amino acids. CDR1 LNHDA and CDR2 SQIVND come from the germline V gene (reference sequence). CDR3 coding DNA: TGTGCCAGTAGTATAGATCAGAGGGAGGAGACCCAGTACTTC. It yields the protein CASSIDQREETQYF. Full variable domain (rest looked up from reference TRBV19 and TRBJ2-5): DGGITQSPKYLFRKEGQNVTLSCEQNLNHDAMYWYRQDPGQGLRLIYYSQIVNDFQKGDIAEGYSVSREKKESFPLTVTSAQKNPTAFYLCASSIDQREETQYFGPGTRLLVL.

This clonotype was seen only once. V gene TRBV6-6 combines with J gene TRBJ1-1; 7 nucleotides align to TRBD1. The CDR3 length is 13 residues. Germline CDR1 and CDR2: MNHNY and SVGAGI (reference sequence). Trimming at V came to 5 bases and at J to 6 bases, leaving 6 bases not matched to a gene. The chain's CDR3 is CASSRGHDAEAFF. CDR3 nucleotide sequence: TGTGCCAGCAGTAGGGGGCATGACGCTGAAGCTTTCTTT.

This clonotype has a handful of counts. This rearrangement joins TRBV6-1 to TRBJ2-5; 10 bases match TRBD1. V lost 6 bases and J lost 5; bases outside the gene matches: 18. From germline, CDR1 is MNHNS and CDR2 SASEGT. The CDR3 runs 18 residues. CDR3 residues: CASSRTSTGQGSRETQYF. CDR3 coding DNA: TGTGCCAGCAGCCGTACGTCTACGGGACAGGGGTCCCGGGAGACCCAGTACTTC.

Only a few counts were recorded for this clonotype. V and J are TRBV6-5 and TRBJ1-1, with 10 nucleotides matching TRBD1. Germline values: CDR1 MNHEY, CDR2 SVGAGI. This CDR3 spans 16 amino acids. J lost 5 bases, V lost 2 bases, and 8 bases had no gene match. The CDR3 sequence: CASSYLPGQGNTEAFF. The CDR3 DNA reads as TGTGCCAGCAGTTACCTCCCGGGACAGGGGAATACTGAAGCTTTCTTT.

The V gene is TRBV12-2, the J gene TRBJ2-5; the table gives TRBD1 as D, unverified against the DNA. TRBV12-2 is designated a pseudogene. The CDR3 length is 14 residues. The CDR3 loop reads CASPSPGSQETQYF. The CDR3 nucleotides are TGTGCAAGTCCCTCCCCGGGGTCCCAAGAGACCCAGTACTTC.

The V gene is TRBV5-1, the J gene TRBJ2-7; D might be TRBD2 (6 bases). Germline-derived CDR1 and CDR2 are SGHRS and YFSETQ. The CDR3 contains 12 residues. The V and J ends lost 0 bases and 5 bases respectively, with 6 bases between them. The CDR3 reads CASSLERDEQYF. CDR3 DNA: TGCGCCAGCAGCTTGGAGCGGGACGAGCAGTACTTC.

The rearrangement joins TRBV27 to TRBJ2-1; TRBD2 matches 14 bases. Germline assignment: CDR1 MNHEY and CDR2 SMNVEV (reference sequence). This CDR3 is 17 amino acids long. With V trimmed by 0 bases and J by 7 bases, 5 bases remained unmatched. CDR3: CASSLSIRLAGGNEQFF. CDR3 nucleotide sequence: TGTGCCAGCAGTTTATCGATAAGACTAGCGGGGGGGAATGAGCAGTTCTTC.

V and J are TRBV5-1 and TRBJ2-7, with D unresolved. The CDR3 has 14 amino acids. Germline CDR1 reads SGHRS; CDR2 reads YFSETQ. Trimming took 0 bases from V and 4 from J, leaving 11 bases between them. The CDR3 spells CASSLALDGYEQYF. The DNA of the CDR3 is TGCGCCAGCAGCTTGGCCCTGGACGGTTACGAGCAGTACTTC.

The chain couples TRBV6-5 to TRBJ1-2, with TRBD1 identical over 12 bases. This CDR3 comprises 14 residues. CDR1 and CDR2 from the germline V gene are MNHEY and SVGAGI. The V segment lost 5 bases and the J segment 6 bases; nucleotides outside the gene matches: 4. CDR3 region: CASSTGQGADGYTF. CDR3 bases: TGTGCCAGCAGTACGGGACAGGGGGCTGATGGCTACACCTTC.

The chain joins TRBV7-2 to TRBJ1-1; D gene uncertain. Germline lookup yields CDR1 SGHTA and CDR2 FQGNSA. V was shortened by 3 bases and J by 6 bases, with 14 bases between the two germline ends. CDR3 length: 14 residues. CDR3 nucleotides: TGTGCCAGCAGCTTCCCCCATGGTGGCGCTGAAGCTTTCTTT. It codes for CASSFPHGGAEAFF.

This chain links TRBV19 with TRBJ1-1; a possible D gene is TRBD1 (5 bases). The germline V gene encodes CDR1 LNHDA and CDR2 SQIVND (reference sequence). This CDR3 region has 15 residues. V lost 5 bases to trimming and J lost 1 base, with 14 bases between them. CDR3 in amino acids: CASSDPGGTNTEAFF. CDR3 sequence (DNA): TGTGCCAGTAGTGATCCCGGCGGGACGAACACTGAAGCTTTCTTT.

This clonotype turned up a few times. V and J are TRBV7-8 and TRBJ1-1; a weak D match, TRBD1 (5 bases). The CDR3 contains 15 residues. Looked up from germline, CDR1 is SGHVS and CDR2 is FQNEAQ. Trimming shortened V by 1 base and J by 7 bases, and 16 bases separated the two germline ends. In DNA form, the CDR3 reads TGTGCCAGCAGCTTAGGCGTGGGGGAACTTGGTGAAGCTTTCTTT. Protein: CASSLGVGELGEAFF.

The V and J genes are TRBV4-1 and TRBJ2-5, with D perhaps matching TRBD1 (7 bases). The germline V and J ends were trimmed by 4 bases and 6 bases, with 18 bases remaining between them. Germline-derived CDR1 and CDR2 are MGHRA and YSYEKL. This CDR3 is 15 amino acids long. The CDR3 bases are TGCGCCAGCAGCCCAGGGGGGCGGGGAAGAAAGACCCAGTACTTC. Translation: CASSPGGRGRKTQYF.

The chain joins TRBV5-1 to TRBJ1-5, with 9 bases that match TRBD1. From germline, CDR1 is SGHRS and CDR2 YFSETQ. The CDR3 length is 13 residues. Unmatched junction bases numbered 6, after V lost 4 bases and J lost 10 bases. CDR3 coding DNA: TGCGCCAGCAGCCGCGGGACAGGGACACCCCAGCATTTT. This codes for CASSRGTGTPQHF. The whole variable domain, remainder taken from reference TRBV5-1 and TRBJ1-5, is KAGVTQTPRYLIKTRGQQVTLSCSPISGHRSVSWYQQTPGQGLQFLFEYFSETQRNKGNFPGRFSGRQFSNSRSEMNVSTLELGDSALYLCASSRGTGTPQHFGDGTRLSIL.

This clonotype was recorded a few times. V gene TRBV29-1 combines with J gene TRBJ2-3; 7 nucleotides line up with TRBD2. This CDR3 has 11 residues. Germline CDR1 is SQVTM and CDR2 is ANQGSEA. Trimming at V came to 2 bases and at J to 11 bases, leaving 4 bases not matched to a gene. The chain's CDR3 is CSVERLAKQYF. The CDR3 DNA reads TGCAGCGTTGAACGACTAGCAAAGCAGTATTTT.

This sequence joins TRBV20-1 and TRBJ2-5; possible D gene TRBD2, 5 bases. CDR1 and CDR2 (germline): DFQATT, SNEGSKA (reference sequence). V shed 1 base and J shed 5 bases, with 14 bases lying between them. The CDR3 loop spans 14 amino acids. CDR3: CSARASGRLETQYF. The CDR3 DNA reads TGCAGTGCTAGAGCTAGTGGGAGACTGGAGACCCAGTACTTC.

The chain joins TRBV20-1 to TRBJ2-7, with no clear D. This CDR3 has 13 residues. V was cut by 6 bases and J by 2 bases, with 14 bases left in between. CDR1 and CDR2 from the germline V gene are DFQATT and SNEGSKA (reference sequence). CDR3 DNA: TGCAGTGCGGATCATGACTCTCCCTACGAGCAGTACTTC. This sequence encodes CSADHDSPYEQYF.

This clonotype was observed many times. V gene TRBV7-9 combines with J gene TRBJ2-3; possibly TRBD1 for D (7 bases). The germline gives CDR1 SEHNR, CDR2 FQNEAQ (reference sequence). Trimming removed 2 bases at V and 4 bases at J, with 19 bases between. The CDR3 spans 17 residues. CDR3 loop: CASSLPSGGISSDTQYF. The CDR3 coding sequence is TGTGCCAGCAGCTTACCATCAGGGGGGATCAGTTCAGATACGCAGTATTTT. Together with reference TRBV7-9 and TRBJ2-3, the CDR3 gives the full variable domain: DTGVSQNPRHKITKRGQNVTFRCDPISEHNRLYWYRQTLGQGPEFLTYFQNEAQLEKSRLLSDRFSAERPKGSFSTLEIQRTEQGDSAMYLCASSLPSGGISSDTQYFGPGTRLTVL.

The table lists this clonotype with a few counts. The chain has TRBV3-1 and TRBJ2-4; D might be TRBD1 or TRBD2, each matching 5 bases. The CDR3 totals 15 residues. With 0 bases removed from V and 6 bases from J, the gap between germline ends came to 12 bases. Germline values: CDR1 LGHDT, CDR2 YNNKEL (reference sequence). CDR3 loop: CASSQDRDGGNIQYF. The CDR3, as DNA: TGTGCCAGCAGCCAAGATCGGGACGGTGGAAACATTCAGTACTTC. The full variable domain, its missing parts supplied by reference TRBV3-1 and TRBJ2-4, is DTAVSQTPKYLVTQMGNDKSIKCEQNLGHDTMYWYKQDSKKFLKIMFSYNNKELIINETVPNRFSPKSPDKAHLNLHINSLELGDSAVYFCASSQDRDGGNIQYFGAGTRLSVL.